The sample holds one count of the clone carrying this T cell receptor beta chain. The germline V gene encodes CDR1 MNHNY and CDR2 SVGAGI (reference sequence). Trimming left V 0 bases short and J 3 bases short, with 11 bases between. This CDR3 has 16 residues. This sample is part of a study of T cell changes during pregnancy in multiple sclerosis. TCRdb keeps only in-frame clones here, not all; method: immunoSEQ multiplex PCR. The sample holds about 38,000 clones; 85% to 95% are singletons and the top ten take about 8.5%. The specimen was CD8+ T cells from peripheral blood mononuclear cells, collected in the third trimester of pregnancy. This clonotype was obtained from a female donor with multiple sclerosis, enrolled in a pregnancy study. This rearrangement joins TRBV6-6 to TRBJ2-2, with a tentative D call TRBD2 (6 bases). CDR3: CASSYSGGAHTGELFF. The CDR3 DNA follows: TGTGCCAGCAGTTACTCGGGCGGGGCGCACACCGGGGAGCTGTTTTTT.